This TCR beta chain was retrieved from a study of beta chain features in type 1 diabetes. Overall study: The examined sorted cells totaled 85 million to 120 million across samples. Study-wide results and caveats: Within each of all four CD4+ subsets, Type 1 diabetes patients had TCRB CDR3s that were moderately but significantly shorter. When cDNA is sequenced, cells with high TCR expression could be over-represented. Amplification by PCR could prefer shorter templates, with the same effect in patients and controls. TCRB repertoires of naive, central memory and Treg cells appeared more similar among patients than among healthy donors.

About this clone: Its antigen is unknown.

The CDR3 covers 15 residues. Unmatched junction bases numbered 10, after V lost 3 bases and J lost 7 bases. The germline gives CDR1 GTSNPN, CDR2 SVGIG (reference sequence). Expressed TCRB transcripts were sequenced after all isolated RNA was converted to cDNA. Sequenced by immunoSEQ multiplex PCR; TCRdb stores in-frame clones only, minus some. The sample shows approximately 160,000 clones, about 9.4% of them seen only once. This chain uses TRBV30 with TRBJ2-1, with 9 positions matching TRBD2. Sequenced input: central memory CD4+ T cells from blood. This TCR was recovered from a man between 25 and 39 years old with type 1 diabetes. CDR3 residues: CAWRGKVAGENEQFF. The CDR3 nucleotides read TGTGCCTGGAGGGGAAAAGTAGCGGGAGAGAATGAGCAGTTCTTC.